The next 30 T cell receptor beta chains were all read from a single sample in a study of T cell repertoires in cytomegalovirus infection. TCRdb fed the reads into MiXCR, producing one record per CDR3 protein. The sample shows 400,000 to 550,000 distinct CDR3 sequences, roughly 12% of them seen only once. The specimen sequenced was PBMCs. Receptors originate from a human donor in good health (CMV status not recorded). Some clones in this sample may be carry-over from other donors' samples.

The table lists this clonotype with many counts. The chain uses TRBV28 and TRBJ2-3; 8 bases match TRBD2. The CDR3 extends over 16 amino acids. The ends lost 3 bases at V and 2 bases at J; junction bases unmatched: 7. Germline V gene data show CDR1 as MDHEN and CDR2 as SYDVKM. In nucleotides, the CDR3 is TGTGCCAGCAGTTTCGGGCTAGCGGGCCCCACAGATACGCAGTATTTT. Translated: CASSFGLAGPTDTQYF.

As to this clonotype: A read error is likely, as this CDR3 ends without the conserved phenylalanine or tryptophan. CDR3 protein: CATSDTSGKYNEQFS. CDR3 in DNA: TGTGCCACCAGTGACACTAGCGGCAAATACAATGAGCAGTTCTCC. The rearrangement uses TRBV24-1 and TRBJ2-1; 8 bases align to TRBD2. This CDR3 comprises 15 residues. Germline V gene sequence: CDR1 KGHDR, CDR2 SFDVKD. V shed 4 bases and J 4 bases; nucleotides not matched to a gene: 5.

This clonotype was picked up many times. The chain joins TRBV11-2 to TRBJ2-7; the D gene is possibly TRBD1 (5 bases). Germline assignment: CDR1 SGHAT and CDR2 FQNNGV. This CDR3 spans 15 amino acids. Deletions cut 3 bases from V and 3 bases from J, with 15 bases between. The CDR3 region is CASSFITDTDYEQYF. The CDR3 region has the DNA TGTGCCAGCAGCTTCATCACGGACACCGACTACGAGCAGTACTTC.

In this sample, this clonotype turned up a few times. This rearrangement joins TRBV5-1 to TRBJ1-1; perhaps TRBD1 as D (6 bases). Between the trimmed V and J ends, which lost 2 bases and 5 bases, there was a span of 13 bases. This CDR3 spans 14 amino acids. In germline, CDR1 is SGHRS, CDR2 YFSETQ. As DNA, the CDR3 is TGCGCCAGCAGCTTTACTGGACAGCAAACTGAAGCTTTCTTT. Translated, it gives CASSFTGQQTEAFF.

V usage is TRBV27 and J usage is TRBJ2-7; possibly TRBD2 for D (5 bases). Trimming took off 8 bases at V and 3 bases at J, with 11 bases between the two ends. The CDR3 has 12 residues. The germline V gene encodes CDR1 MNHEY and CDR2 SMNVEV (reference sequence). Here the CDR3 reads CASGEFHYEQYF. The CDR3 DNA is TGTGCCAGCGGGGAGTTCCACTACGAGCAGTACTTC.

The sample holds many counts of this clonotype. This chain connects TRBV7-9 to TRBJ1-4; D gene ambiguous. The CDR3 consists of 14 residues. The germline gives CDR1 SEHNR, CDR2 FQNEAQ (reference sequence). V dropped 1 base and J dropped 3 bases, with 6 bases sitting between them. This CDR3 is CASSLGSSNEKLFF. CDR3 nucleotides: TGTGCCAGCAGCTTAGGATCCTCTAATGAAAAACTGTTTTTT.

Comments on this clonotype: A much larger clonotype is one base distant, so this may be a read error. The DNA of the CDR3 is TGTGCCAGCAACACCGGGGGGGCTACGGGGCAGACCCAGTACTTC. As protein: CASNTGGATGQTQYF. The rearrangement links TRBV27 to TRBJ2-5; TRBD2 aligns across 8 bases. CDR3 size: 15 residues. Trimming at V came to 7 bases and at J to 6 bases, leaving 13 bases not matched to a gene. Germline V gene sequence: CDR1 MNHEY, CDR2 SMNVEV (reference sequence).

Ten or more counts support this clonotype. This CDR3 is CSVDRQDTGELFF. In DNA, the CDR3 is TGCAGCGTTGATCGGCAGGACACCGGGGAGCTGTTTTTT. The V gene is TRBV29-1, the J gene TRBJ2-2; D remains unclear. The CDR3 is 13 amino acids. Germline lookup yields CDR1 SQVTM and CDR2 ANQGSEA. V lost 3 bases, J lost 3 bases, and 8 bases lay in between.

This clonotype was picked up many times. The CDR3 DNA follows: TGTGCCAGCAGTGAAAGAGGAGATAGCAATCAGCCCCAGCATTTT. This sequence encodes CASSERGDSNQPQHF. The chain carries TRBV2 and TRBJ1-5; D ambiguous. V lost 2 bases and J 0 bases, leaving 8 bases between the germline ends. This CDR3 is built from 15 residues. CDR1 SNHLY and CDR2 FYNNEI come from the germline V gene.

This clonotype was counted ten times or more. This chain connects TRBV10-3 to TRBJ2-5; tentatively, D is TRBD1 (5 bases). With 4 bases removed from V and 4 bases from J, the gap between germline ends came to 13 bases. Germline CDR1 ENHRY, CDR2 SYGVKD. The CDR3 consists of 14 residues. The CDR3 protein is CAISGSRVGETQYF. Here the CDR3 DNA reads TGTGCCATCAGTGGATCCAGGGTAGGAGAGACCCAGTACTTC.

In this sample, this clonotype turned up a few times. This chain uses TRBV6-6 with TRBJ1-1; the D is unclear. V was trimmed by 0 bases and J by 4 bases, leaving 9 bases between them. Germline V gives CDR1 MNHNY, CDR2 SVGAGI (reference sequence). The CDR3 covers 14 residues. This CDR3 reads CASSYSWVGTEAFF. In DNA, the CDR3 is TGTGCCAGCAGTTACTCGTGGGTGGGCACTGAAGCTTTCTTT.

This clonotype has more than one count but fewer than ten. V is TRBV28 and J is TRBJ2-3, with D maybe TRBD2 (5 bases). Germline-derived CDR1 and CDR2 are MDHEN and SYDVKM. V was trimmed by 7 bases and J by 2 bases, leaving 19 bases between them. The length of the CDR3 is 16 residues. DNA for the CDR3: TGTGCCAGCACCCCGGGGAACCGACCCCCCACAGATACGCAGTATTTT. Its protein product is CASTPGNRPPTDTQYF.

This clonotype has a count of ten or more. The chain links TRBV6-6 to TRBJ1-1, with 7 nucleotides matching TRBD1. Germline CDR1 and CDR2: MNHNY and SVGAGI (reference sequence). The J segment lost 4 bases and the V segment lost 0 bases, leaving 2 bases of the junction unmatched. The CDR3 spans 14 residues. This chain's CDR3 is CASSYSAGGTEAFF. The CDR3 region has the DNA TGTGCCAGCAGTTACTCGGCAGGGGGCACTGAAGCTTTCTTT.

This clonotype was counted a few times. V usage is TRBV4-1 and J usage is TRBJ2-1; 7 nucleotides match TRBD1. Per the germline V gene, CDR1 is MGHRA and CDR2 is YSYEKL. The CDR3 consists of 15 residues. V dropped 3 bases and J dropped 4; count of bases not matched to a gene: 6. The CDR3 sequence: CASSHPGQTYNEQFF. Written as DNA, the CDR3 is TGCGCCAGCAGCCATCCGGGACAGACTTACAATGAGCAGTTCTTC.

Many counts were recorded for this clonotype. The CDR3 is CASSPVPGQGLLGTEAFF. CDR3 in DNA: TGTGCCAGCTCACCAGTCCCGGGACAGGGTTTGCTCGGCACTGAAGCTTTCTTT. The chain has TRBV18 and TRBJ1-1, with 9 positions matching TRBD1. Germline V gene sequence: CDR1 KGHSH, CDR2 LQKENI. The junction had 14 bases not matched to a gene; V was cut back by 2 bases and J by 4 bases. The CDR3 sequence is 18 residues long. Drawing the rest from reference TRBV18 and TRBJ1-1, the complete variable domain is NAGVMQNPRHLVRRRGQEARLRCSPMKGHSHVYWYRQLPEEGLKFMVYLQKENIIDESGMPKERFSAEFPKEGPSILRIQQVVRGDSAAYFCASSPVPGQGLLGTEAFFGQGTRLTVV.

The V and J genes are TRBV9 and TRBJ2-3; D is undetermined. This CDR3 has 16 residues. V dropped 4 bases and J dropped 3 bases, with 18 bases sitting between them. Looked up from germline, CDR1 is SGDLS and CDR2 is YYNGEE. CDR3 sequence (DNA): TGTGCCAGCAGCAGAGGATTGGACCTAACAACAGATACGCAGTATTTT. It yields the protein CASSRGLDLTTDTQYF. The whole variable domain, remainder taken from reference TRBV9 and TRBJ2-3, is DSGVTQTPKHLITATGQRVTLRCSPRSGDLSVYWYQQSLDQGLQFLIQYYNGEERAKGNILERFSAQQFPDLHSELNLSSLELGDSALYFCASSRGLDLTTDTQYFGPGTRLTVL.

CDR3 region: CASIGQGAVMVTEAFF. The CDR3 bases are TGTGCCAGTATCGGACAGGGGGCCGTGATGGTTACTGAAGCTTTCTTT. The rearrangement uses TRBV19 and TRBJ1-1; 11 bases agree with TRBD1. Germline loops: CDR1 LNHDA, CDR2 SQIVND (reference sequence). This CDR3 comprises 16 residues. V trimming: 7 bases; J trimming: 5 bases; junction bases outside the gene matches: 12. Variable domain in full (rest from reference TRBV19 and TRBJ1-1): DGGITQSPKYLFRKEGQNVTLSCEQNLNHDAMYWYRQDPGQGLRLIYYSQIVNDFQKGDIAEGYSVSREKKESFPLTVTSAQKNPTAFYLCASIGQGAVMVTEAFFGQGTRLTVV.

This clonotype came up many times. V gene TRBV7-3 combines with J gene TRBJ2-1; no firm D call. The germline CDR1 and CDR2 sequences are SGHTA and FQGTGA. Trimming removed 5 bases from V and 7 bases from J, with 18 bases in between. The CDR3 contains 15 residues. CDR3 coding DNA: TGTGCCAGCAGCCAAGGTGTCTCCCTCGGGAATGAGCAGTTCTTC. This sequence encodes CASSQGVSLGNEQFF.

CDR3 region: CASRSGRHTNTGELFF. The CDR3 nucleotides are TGTGCCAGCAGGAGCGGGAGACACACGAACACCGGGGAGCTGTTTTTT. This sequence joins TRBV6-1 and TRBJ2-2; 8 bases line up with TRBD2. Unmatched junction bases numbered 6, after V lost 6 bases and J lost 0 bases. In germline, CDR1 is MNHNS, CDR2 SASEGT. The CDR3 spans 16 residues.

The chain has TRBV20-1 and TRBJ2-1, with D perhaps being TRBD1 or TRBD2 (5 bases each). This CDR3 region has 17 residues. V lost 3 bases, J lost 6 bases, and 24 bases lay in between. Germline V gene lookup returns CDR1 DFQATT and CDR2 SNEGSKA (reference sequence). CDR3 in DNA: TGCAGTGCTAGTGGAGTGGTGTCCGGGGCTCTTCCCAATGAGCAGTTCTTC. It encodes CSASGVVSGALPNEQFF.

The chain joins TRBV29-1 to TRBJ1-4; D call uncertain. Germline V gives CDR1 SQVTM, CDR2 ANQGSEA. This CDR3 region has 14 residues. Trimming took 5 bases from V and 0 from J, leaving 10 bases between them. In nucleotides, the CDR3 is TGCAGCGTTCGCCCAGGCTCAACTAATGAAAAACTGTTTTTT. This translates into CSVRPGSTNEKLFF.

The CDR3 DNA reads TGCAGCGTTGGCGGGGGGGGCGTGAATGAGCAGTTCTTC. Translation: CSVGGGGVNEQFF. This chain links TRBV20-1 with TRBJ2-1; 9 bases align to TRBD2. Germline V gene data show CDR1 as DFQATT and CDR2 as SNEGSKA (reference sequence). This CDR3 comprises 13 residues.

The rearrangement joins TRBV2 to TRBJ1-2; D is unresolved. V gave up 2 bases and J gave up 8 bases, with 21 bases separating them. Germline V gene sequence: CDR1 SNHLY, CDR2 FYNNEI. The CDR3 extends over 16 amino acids. The CDR3 sequence is CASSEKVERLSWGYTF. CDR3 bases: TGTGCCAGCAGTGAAAAGGTGGAAAGGCTTTCCTGGGGCTACACCTTC.

Many counts were recorded for this clonotype. The rearrangement links TRBV12-3 or TRBV12-4 to TRBJ2-7; 8 nucleotides match TRBD1. This CDR3 has 13 residues. With V trimmed by 6 bases and J by 5 bases, 6 bases remained unmatched. DNA for the CDR3: TGTGCCAGCAGCCCAGGGGGCTTCCACGAGCAGTACTTC. Translating gives CASSPGGFHEQYF.

This clonotype was recorded many times. V is TRBV7-3 and J is TRBJ2-2, with 11 bases aligning to TRBD2. The CDR3 runs to 17 residues. Germline V gives CDR1 SGHTA, CDR2 FQGTGA. The V gene end was trimmed by 5 bases and the J gene end by 2 bases; junction bases not matched to a gene: 7. The CDR3, as DNA: TGTGCCAGCAGCAACCTAGCGGGGGGATCCAACACCGGGGAGCTGTTTTTT. It is translated as CASSNLAGGSNTGELFF.

This clonotype was found many times. The chain carries TRBV29-1 and TRBJ2-7; D is possibly TRBD2 (5 bases). This CDR3 is built from 17 residues. Trimming removed 0 bases from V and 0 bases from J, with 18 bases in between. The V gene's germline CDR1 is SQVTM and CDR2 ANQGSEA. CDR3 sequence: CSVEDRALATASYEQYF. The CDR3 DNA reads as TGCAGCGTTGAAGATAGGGCCCTAGCAACCGCCTCCTACGAGCAGTACTTC.

This clonotype was recorded only once. The CDR3 DNA reads TGCGCCAGCAGCTTGGACGGTACGGGCTACACCTTC. Translated, it gives CASSLDGTGYTF. The chain is built from TRBV5-1 and TRBJ1-2; D gene unclear. With 0 bases removed from V and 8 bases from J, the gap between germline ends came to 8 bases. The CDR3 consists of 12 residues. CDR1 is SGHRS and CDR2 is YFSETQ in the germline V gene.

This clonotype was recorded at least ten times. V and J are TRBV19 and TRBJ2-6; 7 bases align to TRBD1. Germline V gene sequence: CDR1 LNHDA, CDR2 SQIVND (reference sequence). This CDR3 region has 17 residues. The V segment lost 0 bases and the J segment 2 bases; nucleotides outside the gene matches: 4. CDR3 residues: CASSIEYRGTGANVLTF. CDR3 in DNA: TGTGCCAGTAGTATAGAATACAGGGGAACTGGGGCCAACGTCCTGACTTTC.

Ten or more counts support this clonotype. The chain carries TRBV20-1 and TRBJ2-1, with TRBD2 matching 10 bases. The length of the CDR3 is 17 residues. The germline V gene encodes CDR1 DFQATT and CDR2 SNEGSKA (reference sequence). V lost 4 bases to trimming and J lost 3 bases; unmatched junction nucleotides: 12. The CDR3 loop is CSANPRMGTSVYNEQFF. The CDR3 DNA follows: TGCAGTGCTAACCCCAGGATGGGGACTAGCGTCTACAATGAGCAGTTCTTC.

The chain couples TRBV7-9 to TRBJ1-3, with 8 bases matching TRBD1. Trimming took 4 bases from V and 0 from J; bases not matched to a gene: 11. This CDR3 has 18 residues. Germline CDR1 and CDR2: SEHNR and FQNEAQ (reference sequence). The DNA of the CDR3 is TGTGCCAGCAGCTCGTCAAGGGTCGGACAGGGCTCTGGAAACACCATATATTTT. This sequence encodes CASSSSRVGQGSGNTIYF.